The entry below describes one TCR beta chain. This clonotype was observed many times. This clone's antigen is unknown. Nothing much larger sits one base from this clone, and base qualities are not available. Patients with hyperthyroidism were aged 18 to 65 years, had been newly diagnosed, and had a disease duration of less than 2 months. Patients were excluded if they had other autoimmune diseases, uncontrolled infections, pregnancy or lactation. Diagnosis relied on clinical symptoms, serum thyroxine, TRAb, thyroid ultrasound and orbital computed tomography. Trizol reagent was used to extract the total RNA, and its quality was then checked on an Agilent 2100 Bioanalyzer. TCR beta CDR3 regions were amplified from RNA transcripts for repertoire sequencing. The first round was an RT-PCR using HTBI primers with the Qiagen OneStep RT-PCR kit, and this first round was followed by a second-round multiplex PCR, then size selection and purification. Libraries were sequenced paired-end with 100 bp reads on an Illumina HiSeq2000. Turning to the authors' computational methods: SOAPnuke was used to process the reads, removing any read that contained adapters or uncalled bases, had a mean Phred below 15, or lacked an exact match to the constant primer or identifier. COPE v1.2.5 was used to merge high-quality paired reads. Each unique nucleotide sequence was treated as a clonotype, and MiTCR v1.1 was used to align the clonotypes to the IMGT TRB V, D and J references. Only V-J combinations with frequency above 0.0001 were analysed, covering more than 99% of repertoires. A TCR clonal expansion and chaos score per V-J combination was defined as the ratio of F50 clonal expansion to chaos observed in the TCRdist matrix. Features were reduced by Welch's t-statistics and random forest to approximately 13 V-J combinations, which fed a naive Bayes classifier. Thyroid-blood repertoire similarity was quantified with the Morisita-Horn index. TCRdb reanalyzed the raw reads on its own, using fastp at Q25 for trimming and MiXCR for clone calling, and kept in-frame beta chains. Rows matching on CDR3 protein sequence are summarized as one entry with the most common DNA and genes. TCRdb's processing, not the study's, gives the V and J calls here. The sample table lists around 1,000,000 distinct CDR3 sequences, less than 45% of them with a count of one. 8.5% to 14% of the sample goes to the ten largest clones.

The germline V and J ends show losses of 4 bases and 9 bases respectively, and no gene match explains 12 bases of the junction. CDR1 DFQATT and CDR2 SNEGSKA were looked up in the germline V gene (reference sequence). Taken from cysteine to phenylalanine, the CDR3 has 15 residues. The sequence is cut down to CDR3 DNA, 45 bases in frame from base 1. These data belong to a study of Graves' ophthalmopathy and Graves' hyperthyroidism (dated by TCRdb to 2017 to 2018). About the full investigation: Stable hyperthyroidism was defined as no progression to ophthalmopathy within 18 months of follow-up. To tell Graves' ophthalmopathy apart from Graves' hyperthyroidism, and to predict which patients would progress to ophthalmopathy, the study relied on TCR beta repertoire signatures. In total, around 130 blood samples were TCR-sequenced: some 40 ophthalmopathy, some 75 hyperthyroidism and some 17 hyperthyroidism-to-ophthalmopathy patients. To explore V-J signatures distinguishing ophthalmopathy from hyperthyroidism, a discovery set of under 110 patients (fewer than 45 ophthalmopathy, 55 to 60 stable hyperthyroidism) was enrolled. For independent validation, a separate cohort was made up of some 19 hyperthyroidism patients plus 17 patients who later progressed from hyperthyroidism to ophthalmopathy. In five to seven hyperthyroidism patients, T-cell repertoires of thyroid tissue and blood were compared. Once sampling was done, hyperthyroidism patients were given methimazole at a starting dose of 30 mg daily, while ophthalmopathy patients were given high-dose intravenous methylprednisolone.

The study at large found these results: Most expanded thyroid clonotypes with frequency above 0.001 were also detected in blood, suggesting blood repertoires may reflect the thyroid immune response. In validation, the model predicted ophthalmopathy progression with more than 55% sensitivity and approximately 78% specificity; fewer than 15 predicted patients were CT-confirmed with GO in a median of 6.5 months. Sample size was not statistically predetermined, and group allocation was not concealed from the investigators. In cross-validation, the 13-signature model distinguished ophthalmopathy from stable hyperthyroidism with about 90% sensitivity and just under 84% specificity, and in the test set the corresponding values were roughly 80% and 76%.

Recombination linked TRBV20-1 to TRBJ1-6, with 7 central nucleotides matching TRBD1. Sample: peripheral blood or thyroid tissue (not recorded which). This sequence originates from an adult man with Graves' hyperthyroidism. The CDR3 amino acid sequence is: CSATSPGQMISPLHF. The DNA is as follows: TGCAGTGCTACCTCCCCGGGACAGATGATTTCACCCCTCCACTTT.